The 27 T cell receptor beta chains below all came from one sample that was sequenced in a study of regulatory T cells in long-lasting Graves disease. The time point: newly diagnosed GD, antithyroid drugs for less than 3 months. Making the TCR library involved RNA that had been extracted from PBMCs. Assembly of TCR beta libraries relied on iRepertoire HTBI primers together with Arm-PCR of CDR3 regions. TCRdb reanalysed the multiplex PCR reads using MiXCR and keeps one entry per CDR3 protein. The repertoire holds hundreds of thousands of distinct CDR3 sequences, with 15% to 20% as singletons. The sample was also reused in another study, on T cells in Graves' hyperthyroidism and ophthalmopathy.

This specimen was peripheral blood mononuclear cells (PBMCs), taken at new diagnosis, from a patient treated with antithyroid drugs. The receptors were sampled from a man aged 18 to 29 with Graves disease.

The genes are TRBV5-1 and TRBJ1-3; the D gene is possibly TRBD1 (5 bases). Looked up from germline, CDR1 is SGHRS and CDR2 is YFSETQ. The germline V and J ends were trimmed by 0 bases and 2 bases, with 9 bases remaining between them. The CDR3 extends over 15 amino acids. The CDR3 region is CASSLAQGTGNTIYF. CDR3 nucleotide sequence: TGCGCCAGCAGCTTGGCCCAGGGTACTGGAAACACCATATATTTT.

In regard to this clonotype: It is likely a read error: a sequence one base away is far more abundant. The rearrangement links TRBV12-3 or TRBV12-4 to TRBJ2-3, with D hard to call. The DNA end lines up better with TRBJ2-5; the J call may be wrong. This CDR3 spans 14 amino acids. The CDR3 DNA is TGTACCAGCGCGAATTTGGGGTCCTTGCAGACCCAGTACTTC. Its translation: CTSANLGSLQTQYF.

The chain carries TRBV20-1 and TRBJ2-7, with TRBD2 matching 14 bases. Germline CDR1 DFQATT, CDR2 SNEGSKA (reference sequence). This CDR3 has 16 amino acids. The junction had 9 bases not matched to a gene; V was cut back by 3 bases and J by 5 bases. For the CDR3, the DNA is TGCAGTGCTAGTTCCGGGACTAGCGGGAGTGGCCACGAGCAGTACTTC. Translation gives CSASSGTSGSGHEQYF.

The J gene is TRBJ2-1, the V gene TRBV28; 9 nucleotides match TRBD2. After removal of 2 bases from V and 4 bases from J, the junction contained 9 bases not matched to a gene. Per the germline V gene, CDR1 is MDHEN and CDR2 is SYDVKM. The length of the CDR3 is 17 residues. This CDR3 reads CASSLPLTSGYYNEQFF. CDR3 in DNA: TGTGCCAGCAGTTTACCACTGACTAGCGGCTATTACAATGAGCAGTTCTTC.

Ten or more counts support this clonotype. The rearrangement joins TRBV27 to TRBJ2-3, with 8 bases matching TRBD2. Per the germline V gene, CDR1 is MNHEY and CDR2 is SMNVEV (reference sequence). The CDR3 is 15 amino acids. V was pared by 4 bases and J by 4 bases, with 7 bases of the junction left unmatched. CDR3 coding DNA: TGTGCCAGCAGTTCGGTAGCGGGAAAAGCAGATACGCAGTATTTT. Encoded protein: CASSSVAGKADTQYF.

DNA of the CDR3: TGCAGTGCTCCACGGACAGACAATGAGCAGTTCTTC. This translates into CSAPRTDNEQFF. V gene TRBV20-1 combines with J gene TRBJ2-1, with a weak D call TRBD1 (6 bases). Germline CDR1 and CDR2: DFQATT and SNEGSKA (reference sequence). V was shortened by 5 bases and J by 5 bases, with 10 bases between the two germline ends. CDR3 length equals 12 residues.

This clonotype was counted at least ten times. The chain uses TRBV5-1 and TRBJ2-7; no firm D call. Germline-derived CDR1 and CDR2 are SGHRS and YFSETQ. CDR3 length: 14 residues. V lost 0 bases, J lost 5 bases, and 12 bases lay in between. CDR3 nucleotide sequence: TGCGCCAGCAGCTTGGCCCTCCTGCCCAACGAGCAGTACTTC. This encodes CASSLALLPNEQYF.

The V and J genes are TRBV20-1 and TRBJ1-3, with 12 bases lining up with TRBD1. This CDR3 has 21 residues. Losses at the gene ends were 3 bases for V and 0 bases for J; bases not matched to a gene: 18. Germline loops: CDR1 DFQATT, CDR2 SNEGSKA (reference sequence). CDR3 loop: CSARKLDGTGGIDGSGNTIYF. DNA of the CDR3: TGCAGTGCTAGGAAACTTGATGGGACAGGGGGCATAGATGGCTCTGGAAACACCATATATTTT.

This clonotype has at least ten counts. V and J are TRBV27 and TRBJ2-7; 10 nucleotides align to TRBD1. V shed 1 base and J 3 bases; nucleotides not matched to a gene: 3. The CDR3 loop spans 15 amino acids. Germline CDR1 reads MNHEY; CDR2 reads SMNVEV (reference sequence). CDR3: CASSLLGQGNYEQYF. CDR3 DNA sequence: TGTGCCAGCAGTTTATTGGGACAGGGGAACTACGAGCAGTACTTC.

This clonotype was detected ten times or more. V is TRBV10-3 and J is TRBJ2-1; TRBD2 agrees at 7 bases. This CDR3 contains 15 residues. V lost 6 bases and J lost 5; bases outside the gene matches: 10. Germline CDR1 and CDR2: ENHRY and SYGVKD. The CDR3 coding sequence is TGTGCCATCAGCCCGAGCGGGGCGGGGAACAATGAGCAGTTCTTC. This sequence encodes CAISPSGAGNNEQFF.

Ten or more counts support this clonotype. V and J are TRBV7-9 and TRBJ1-1; D gene unclear. The CDR3 is 13 amino acids. The V end lost 5 bases, the J end lost 2 bases, and 9 bases lay between the germline ends. Germline values: CDR1 SEHNR, CDR2 FQNEAQ (reference sequence). The CDR3 is CASSPPRNTEAFF. The CDR3, as DNA: TGTGCCAGCAGCCCCCCAAGAAACACTGAAGCTTTCTTT.

This clonotype showed up just a few times. The J gene is TRBJ1-6, the V gene TRBV20-1; D gene unclear. Germline CDR1 is DFQATT and CDR2 is SNEGSKA (reference sequence). The CDR3 has 12 amino acids. V was pared by 4 bases and J by 7 bases, with 8 bases between. The chain's CDR3 is CSAIGGNSPLHF. In nucleotides, the CDR3 is TGCAGTGCTATTGGAGGGAATTCACCCCTCCACTTT.

V gene TRBV7-8 combines with J gene TRBJ2-7; TRBD2 aligns across 7 bases. The CDR3 spans 14 residues. Germline V gene sequence: CDR1 SGHVS, CDR2 FQNEAQ. V lost 2 bases to trimming and J lost 3 bases; unmatched junction nucleotides: 4. The CDR3 region is CASSLQRDGYEQYF. DNA for the CDR3: TGTGCCAGCAGCTTACAGCGGGATGGCTACGAGCAGTACTTC.

In its sample, this clonotype was seen many times. The chain couples TRBV27 to TRBJ2-3, with D perhaps TRBD2 (6 bases). Germline assignment: CDR1 MNHEY and CDR2 SMNVEV (reference sequence). The CDR3 sequence is 17 residues long. Trimming took 2 bases from V and 2 from J, leaving 17 bases between them. The CDR3 sequence: CASSLGTRGRITDTQYF. DNA for the CDR3: TGTGCCAGCAGTTTAGGCACCCGGGGGAGGATCACAGATACGCAGTATTTT.

This clonotype has only a few counts. The rearrangement uses TRBV15 and TRBJ2-3; D gene uncertain. The CDR3 is 16 residues long. Germline V lookup: CDR1 LNHNV, CDR2 YYDKDF (reference sequence). Trimming left V 3 bases short and J 1 base short, with 14 bases between. The CDR3 region has the DNA TGTGCCACCAGCAGTGGAATGAGAGGTCGCACAGATACGCAGTATTTT. Translated: CATSSGMRGRTDTQYF.

This sequence joins TRBV4-1 and TRBJ1-4; the D is unclear. The germline CDR1 and CDR2 sequences are MGHRA and YSYEKL. This CDR3 contains 15 residues. Trimming cost V 5 bases and J 2 bases, with 12 bases left between them. The CDR3 loop reads CASSVLRVTNEKLFF. CDR3 in DNA: TGCGCCAGCAGCGTCCTGAGGGTGACTAATGAAAAACTGTTTTTT.

The chain combines TRBV20-1 with TRBJ1-4; 9 positions match TRBD1. Trimming cost V 6 bases and J 8 bases; bases outside gene matches: 16. The CDR3 has 16 residues. Germline CDR1 and CDR2: DFQATT and SNEGSKA (reference sequence). CDR3: CSADTLHRGLGEKLFF. For the CDR3, the DNA is TGCAGTGCCGACACGCTCCACAGGGGGCTGGGGGAAAAACTGTTTTTT.

V gene TRBV5-4 combines with J gene TRBJ1-2; 8 positions match TRBD1. CDR1 is SGHNT, CDR2 YYREEE, per germline (reference sequence). This CDR3 comprises 17 residues. V lost 4 bases to trimming and J lost 3 bases; unmatched junction nucleotides: 14. The chain's CDR3 is CASSESTTGQGDYGYTF. As DNA, the CDR3 is TGTGCCAGCAGCGAATCGACCACCGGACAGGGAGACTATGGCTACACCTTC.

J is TRBJ2-5 and V is TRBV19; 9 bases fit TRBD1. Germline loops: CDR1 LNHDA, CDR2 SQIVND (reference sequence). This CDR3 has 16 amino acids. V lost 5 bases to trimming and J lost 5 bases; unmatched junction nucleotides: 12. The CDR3 here is CASSLRPGTGWETQYF. Here the CDR3 DNA reads TGTGCCAGTAGTCTCCGCCCCGGGACAGGGTGGGAGACCCAGTACTTC.

Only a few counts were recorded for this clonotype. The chain combines TRBV6-1 with TRBJ2-1, with D maybe TRBD2 (7 bases). The CDR3 is 18 amino acids. V lost 6 bases and J lost 0, with 21 bases in between. Germline V gene lookup returns CDR1 MNHNS and CDR2 SASEGT. As DNA, the CDR3 is TGTGCCAGCAGGGTGGGACATTTTCGGGAGGTCTCCTACAATGAGCAGTTCTTC. Its protein is CASRVGHFREVSYNEQFF.

The table lists this clonotype with many counts. The V call is TRBV19, the J call TRBJ1-1; 8 bases are a match to TRBD1. CDR1 and CDR2 from the germline V gene are LNHDA and SQIVND (reference sequence). This CDR3 is 15 amino acids long. The J segment lost 0 bases and the V segment lost 5 bases, leaving 5 bases of the junction unmatched. CDR3: CASSDPGQVNTEAFF. The CDR3 bases are TGTGCCAGTAGTGATCCGGGACAGGTGAACACTGAAGCTTTCTTT.

This clonotype has ten or more counts. This chain joins TRBV12-3 or TRBV12-4 and TRBJ2-3; 15 nucleotides line up with TRBD2. The trim removed 6 bases at V and 2 bases at J, leaving 9 bases unmatched. The CDR3 is 18 amino acids. The CDR3 coding sequence is TGTGCCAGCAGCCCGGGACTAGCGGGAGGCCTAATCACAGATACGCAGTATTTT. Translating gives CASSPGLAGGLITDTQYF.

This clonotype has at least ten counts. V and J are TRBV5-1 and TRBJ2-3, with 12 bases matching TRBD2. Unmatched junction bases numbered 9, after V lost 1 base and J lost 3 bases. This CDR3 comprises 18 residues. Germline V CDR1 and CDR2: SGHRS, YFSETQ. CDR3 DNA sequence: TGCGCCAGCAGCTTGACTAGCGGGAGGACGGTCGGGACAGATACGCAGTATTTT. Translation: CASSLTSGRTVGTDTQYF.

In its sample, this clonotype was seen many times. The chain couples TRBV6-5 to TRBJ2-1; TRBD2 matches at 7 bases. Trimming took 2 bases from V and 7 from J; bases not matched to a gene: 8. The CDR3 is 15 residues long. Germline lookup yields CDR1 MNHEY and CDR2 SVGAGI. CDR3 sequence reads: CASSYRAGAGNEQFF. CDR3 DNA: TGTGCCAGCAGTTACCGTGCGGGAGCCGGGAATGAGCAGTTCTTC.

This clonotype has a count of ten or more. This chain joins TRBV29-1 and TRBJ2-3; 16 bases match TRBD2. V trimming: 4 bases; J trimming: 4 bases; junction bases outside the gene matches: 5. The CDR3 contains 16 residues. Germline V gives CDR1 SQVTM, CDR2 ANQGSEA. The CDR3 loop is CSVVVGLAGGPDTQYF. The CDR3 DNA reads as TGCAGCGTTGTAGTGGGACTAGCGGGAGGGCCAGATACGCAGTATTTT.

This chain connects TRBV20-1 to TRBJ1-2, with D perhaps TRBD1 (6 bases). V was shortened by 7 bases and J by 8 bases, with 11 bases between the two germline ends. Germline V gene data show CDR1 as DFQATT and CDR2 as SNEGSKA (reference sequence). CDR3 length: 10 amino acids. CDR3 loop: CSGQDCGYTF. The CDR3 DNA follows: TGCAGTGGACAGGACTGCGGCTACACCTTC.

This clonotype was seen many times. This chain joins TRBV2 and TRBJ2-5; D is ambiguous. With 6 bases removed from V and 7 bases from J, the gap between germline ends came to 18 bases. Germline V lookup: CDR1 SNHLY, CDR2 FYNNEI. The CDR3 extends over 14 amino acids. CDR3 loop: CASRVDPARGTQYF. CDR3 bases: TGTGCCAGCAGAGTGGACCCAGCTCGAGGGACCCAGTACTTC.